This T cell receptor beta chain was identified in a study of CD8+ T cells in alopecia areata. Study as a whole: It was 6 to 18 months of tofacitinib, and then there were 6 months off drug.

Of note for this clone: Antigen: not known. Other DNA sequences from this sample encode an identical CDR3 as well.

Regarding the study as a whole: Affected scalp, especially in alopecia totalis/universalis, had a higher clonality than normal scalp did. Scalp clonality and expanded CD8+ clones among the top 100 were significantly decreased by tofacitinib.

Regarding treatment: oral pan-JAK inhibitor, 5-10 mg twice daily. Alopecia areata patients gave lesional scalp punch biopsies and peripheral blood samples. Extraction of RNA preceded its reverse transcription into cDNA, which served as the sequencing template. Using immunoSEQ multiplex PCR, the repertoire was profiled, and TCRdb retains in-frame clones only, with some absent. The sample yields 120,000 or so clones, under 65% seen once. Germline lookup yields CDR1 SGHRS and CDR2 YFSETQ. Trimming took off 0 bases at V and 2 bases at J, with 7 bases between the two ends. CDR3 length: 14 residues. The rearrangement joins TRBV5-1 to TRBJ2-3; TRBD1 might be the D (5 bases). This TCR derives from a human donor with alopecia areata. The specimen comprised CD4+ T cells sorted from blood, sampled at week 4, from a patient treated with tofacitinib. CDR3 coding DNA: TGCGCCAGCAGCTTGGGACAGCACACAGATACGCAGTATTTT. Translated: CASSLGQHTDTQYF.